This entry features one T cell receptor beta chain sequence. The data are from a study of blood T cell repertoires in COVID-19. The assay was immunoSEQ multiplex PCR, and TCRdb's table has in-frame clones only and misses some. Of 60,000 to 80,000 clones in the sample, more than 70% are singletons; the top ten hold over 5%. The CDR3 covers 15 residues. CDR1 ENHRY and CDR2 SYGVKD come from the germline V gene. V gave up 3 bases and J gave up 7 bases; unmatched junction bases: 6. The TCR originated in a woman in her sixties or seventies with acute or convalescent COVID-19. Sequenced sample: peripheral blood. The chain uses TRBV10-3 and TRBJ2-1; 10 bases align to TRBD2. CDR3 region: CAISDSGGLMNEQFF. The DNA for the CDR3 is TGTGCCATCAGTGATAGCGGGGGGCTAATGAATGAGCAGTTCTTC.